Listed here are 21 T cell receptor beta chains from one sample, sequenced in a study of a mutant IDH1 vaccine in newly diagnosed glioma. Time point specified: week 11, during vaccination. Alongside topical imiquimod, each dose of vaccine comprised 300 ug of mutant IDH1 20-mer peptide. The table came from immunoSEQ multiplex PCR; TCRdb's copy has only in-frame clones and leaves some out. The sample lists about 32,000 clones, under 80% occurring once. Their antigens remain unidentified. Material: PBMCs, obtained from a glioma patient whose treatment included an IDH1 peptide vaccine. Receptor source: a man aged 25 to 40 with glioma.

The chain recombines TRBV10-2 with TRBJ2-7; D is perhaps TRBD2 (6 bases). V was clipped by 3 bases and J by 3 bases, with 21 bases between them. Germline CDR1 WSHSY, CDR2 SAAADI. The CDR3 has 17 residues. This CDR3 reads CASSDSGVGGNHYEQYF. The CDR3 nucleotides are TGCGCCAGCAGTGACTCGGGGGTAGGAGGGAATCACTACGAGCAGTACTTC.

A word on this clone: Germline and junction disagree at one end, which may indicate a read error. The chain recombines TRBV7-2 with TRBJ2-7; unclear D gene. CDR1 is SGHTA and CDR2 is FQGNSA in the germline V gene. This CDR3 contains 12 residues. The CDR3 here is CASSLEGYGQYF. DNA of the CDR3: TGTGCCAGCAGCTTAGAAGGGTACGGGCAGTACTTC.

The chain combines TRBV6-1 with TRBJ1-1, with 9 nucleotides matching TRBD1. The CDR3 has 18 residues. V shed 4 bases and J 0 bases; nucleotides not matched to a gene: 12. The germline gives CDR1 MNHNS, CDR2 SASEGT. The DNA for the CDR3 is TGTGCCAGCAGTGTTTCGGGACAGGGCGATCTTATGAACACTGAAGCTTTCTTT. It is translated as CASSVSGQGDLMNTEAFF.

The chain recombines TRBV19 with TRBJ2-1; D gene unclear. This CDR3 region has 15 residues. V dropped 1 base and J dropped 6 bases, with 13 bases sitting between them. Germline CDR1 LNHDA, CDR2 SQIVND (reference sequence). The CDR3 sequence is CASSIVRVRINEQFF. Written as DNA, the CDR3 is TGTGCCAGTAGTATAGTAAGGGTAAGGATCAATGAGCAGTTCTTC. The variable domain in full, completed from reference TRBV19 and TRBJ2-1, reads DGGITQSPKYLFRKEGQNVTLSCEQNLNHDAMYWYRQDPGQGLRLIYYSQIVNDFQKGDIAEGYSVSREKKESFPLTVTSAQKNPTAFYLCASSIVRVRINEQFFGPGTRLTVL.

V is TRBV5-1 and J is TRBJ1-6, with D perhaps TRBD1 (6 bases). Looked up from germline, CDR1 is SGHRS and CDR2 is YFSETQ. Between the trimmed V and J ends, which lost 0 bases and 8 bases, there was a span of 12 bases. CDR3 size: 15 residues. CDR3 bases: TGCGCCAGCAGCTTGGCCCCAGGGGCGGATTCACCCCTCCACTTT. Translating gives CASSLAPGADSPLHF.

This clone was counted between two and nine times. The V gene is TRBV28, the J gene TRBJ1-1; D call uncertain. Germline CDR1 and CDR2: MDHEN and SYDVKM. V lost 2 bases to trimming and J lost 4 bases, with 5 bases between them. This CDR3 contains 12 residues. The CDR3 sequence: CASSLLVTEAFF. CDR3 nucleotide sequence: TGTGCCAGCAGTTTACTTGTCACTGAAGCTTTCTTT.

The chain couples TRBV4-2 to TRBJ2-1; TRBD2 matches at 13 bases. Germline CDR1 reads LGHNA; CDR2 reads YNFKEQ. CDR3 length equals 17 residues. V lost 1 base to trimming and J lost 0 bases; unmatched junction nucleotides: 0. The CDR3 bases are TGTGCCAGCAGCCAAGGGACTAGCGGGAGCTCCTACAATGAGCAGTTCTTC. Amino acids: CASSQGTSGSSYNEQFF.

The V and J genes are TRBV19 and TRBJ1-3; no clear D gene. The CDR3 is made up of 14 amino acids. The V end was cut by 7 bases, the J end by 0 bases, with 10 bases between. CDR1 LNHDA and CDR2 SQIVND come from the germline V gene (reference sequence). The CDR3 region has the DNA TGTGCCAGTAACCCCGCGAGCTCTGGAAACACCATATATTTT. It is translated as CASNPASSGNTIYF.

The chain carries TRBV6-4 and TRBJ2-7, with no clear D. Germline CDR1 reads MRHNA; CDR2 reads SNTAGT. This CDR3 region has 12 residues. V gave up 6 bases and J gave up 3 bases, with 9 bases separating them. Here the CDR3 DNA reads TGTGCCAGCAGACGAATACGCTACGAGCAGTACTTC. This translates into CASRRIRYEQYF.

The chain employs TRBV19 and TRBJ1-2, with D perhaps TRBD1 (5 bases). CDR1 and CDR2 (germline): LNHDA, SQIVND (reference sequence). Trimming stripped 1 base from V and 7 bases from J, with 19 bases between. The CDR3 spans 16 residues. CDR3 bases: TGTGCCAGTAGTATAGTCTCCGGACAACTCTTAGGTGGCTACACCTTC. Translating gives CASSIVSGQLLGGYTF.

This rearrangement joins TRBV4-1 to TRBJ2-7; D unclear. Trimming removed 5 bases from V and 3 bases from J, with 14 bases in between. Per the germline V gene, CDR1 is MGHRA and CDR2 is YSYEKL. The CDR3 is 14 residues long. The CDR3 DNA follows: TGCGCCAGCAGCACCGTGCCCTGGATCTACGAGCAGTACTTC. This sequence encodes CASSTVPWIYEQYF.

The chain couples TRBV30 to TRBJ1-1; tentative D call: TRBD1 (5 bases). The CDR3 consists of 17 residues. Trimming pared 3 bases from V and 4 bases from J, leaving 24 bases between. CDR1 is GTSNPN and CDR2 is SVGIG in the germline V gene (reference sequence). CDR3 sequence: CAWSLGAVSSISTEAFF. Here the CDR3 DNA reads TGTGCCTGGAGCCTAGGGGCAGTTTCATCGATTTCCACTGAAGCTTTCTTT.

This chain joins TRBV5-6 and TRBJ2-7, with D perhaps assigned TRBD1 or TRBD2 (5 bases each). The germline CDR1 and CDR2 sequences are SGHDT and YYEEEE. Trimming shortened V by 2 bases and J by 3 bases, and 12 bases separated the two germline ends. This CDR3 is built from 14 residues. The DNA for the CDR3 is TGTGCCAGCAGCTTACAGGAGGAGGACTACGAGCAGTACTTC. Protein sequence: CASSLQEEDYEQYF.

This sequence joins TRBV6-4 and TRBJ1-2; D possibly corresponds to TRBD1 (6 bases). Deletions cut 2 bases from V and 7 bases from J, with 14 bases between. Germline lookup yields CDR1 MRHNA and CDR2 SNTAGT. This CDR3 comprises 14 residues. CDR3 residues: CASSDGRGESGYTF. CDR3 DNA: TGTGCCAGCAGTGACGGCAGGGGAGAGAGTGGCTACACCTTC.

The V and J genes are TRBV4-2 and TRBJ2-7; D perhaps matches TRBD1 (5 bases). V was shortened by 1 base and J by 0 bases, with 10 bases between the two germline ends. This CDR3 has 15 residues. Germline V gives CDR1 LGHNA, CDR2 YNFKEQ. CDR3 sequence: CASSQADTGSYEQYF. CDR3 in DNA: TGTGCCAGCAGCCAAGCGGACACAGGCTCCTACGAGCAGTACTTC.

This chain links TRBV30 with TRBJ1-4, with TRBD1 matching 7 bases. The CDR3 length is 14 residues. Germline trimming cut 2 bases from V and 5 bases from J; bases unmatched to any gene: 5. Germline CDR1 reads GTSNPN; CDR2 reads SVGIG (reference sequence). CDR3 region: CAWSSGGLNEKLFF. CDR3 sequence (DNA): TGTGCCTGGAGTTCAGGGGGTTTAAATGAAAAACTGTTTTTT.

This chain connects TRBV7-3 to TRBJ2-1; 8 bases fit TRBD2. After removal of 5 bases from V and 8 bases from J, the junction contained 20 bases not matched to a gene. The CDR3 runs to 18 residues. Germline lookup yields CDR1 SGHTA and CDR2 FQGTGA. The CDR3 DNA reads TGTGCCAGCAGCCGAGAAATGGCGGGGGGAGGGCCTCTTGATGAGCAGTTCTTC. Residues: CASSREMAGGGPLDEQFF.

This clone was counted between two and nine times. CDR3 loop: CASSVDRTYEQYF. The CDR3 DNA is TGTGCCAGCAGTGTAGACAGAACGTACGAGCAGTACTTC. V gene TRBV6-1 combines with J gene TRBJ2-7, with D possibly TRBD1 on 5 matching bases. CDR1 and CDR2 from the germline V gene are MNHNS and SASEGT. The CDR3 loop spans 13 amino acids. V lost 4 bases to trimming and J lost 4 bases, with 11 bases between them.

The rearrangement joins TRBV15 to TRBJ2-2, with TRBD2 identical over 7 bases. Trimming took 8 bases from V and 4 from J; bases not matched to a gene: 7. Germline V gene sequence: CDR1 LNHNV, CDR2 YYDKDF (reference sequence). CDR3 length: 14 amino acids. The CDR3 loop is CATAGVVITGELFF. The CDR3 DNA reads TGTGCCACCGCGGGGGTGGTTATCACCGGGGAGCTGTTTTTT.

This chain joins TRBV19 and TRBJ2-7; D uncertain. CDR1 is LNHDA, CDR2 SQIVND, per germline (reference sequence). This CDR3 comprises 13 residues. With 2 bases removed from V and 3 bases from J, the gap between germline ends came to 8 bases. CDR3 DNA: TGTGCCAGTAGTATATCCTCAGTCTACGAGCAGTACTTC. This encodes CASSISSVYEQYF.

The chain has TRBV7-2 and TRBJ1-1, with 7 bases identical to TRBD1. The J segment lost 3 bases and the V segment lost 7 bases, leaving 8 bases of the junction unmatched. The CDR3 has 14 amino acids. The germline V gene has CDR1 SGHTA and CDR2 FQGNSA. CDR3 loop: CASTRQGLDTEAFF. The CDR3 DNA sequence: TGTGCCAGCACTAGACAGGGTTTGGACACTGAAGCTTTCTTT.